The 18 T cell receptor beta chains below all came from one sample that was sequenced in a study of shared clonotypes between healthy human individuals (dated by TCRdb to 2018 to 2020). Library generation was performed with the immunoSEQ multiplex PCR assay. TCRdb retrieved this table from immuneACCESS and kept in-frame rearrangements only. Not all clones are present; in checked studies, unresolved V genes account for under half, and no reason is known for the remainder. Recorded for this sample are fewer than 650,000 clones; roughly four fifths of them occurred a single time. 12% of the sample rests with the top ten. The sample taken for sequencing was PBMCs. These receptors all stem from a woman aged 40 to 49 in good health. Some clones in this sample may be carry-over from other donors' samples.

V and J are TRBV9 and TRBJ2-7, with no clear D. Germline loops: CDR1 SGDLS, CDR2 YYNGEE. The V end was cut by 0 bases, the J end by 5 bases, with 12 bases between. The CDR3 is made up of 14 amino acids. CDR3 amino acids: CASSVDTLIDEQYF. CDR3 bases: TGTGCCAGCAGCGTAGATACCCTTATCGACGAGCAGTACTTC.

The chain recombines TRBV28 with TRBJ2-3; D uncertain. CDR1 is MDHEN, CDR2 SYDVKM, per germline. CDR3 length: 14 residues. The germline V and J ends were trimmed by 5 bases and 3 bases, with 12 bases remaining between them. CDR3 DNA sequence: TGTGCCAGCAGTCCCAGTCTGGGTACAGATACGCAGTATTTT. It specifies CASSPSLGTDTQYF.

The rearrangement links TRBV6-6 to TRBJ2-7, with D perhaps being TRBD1 or TRBD2 (5 bases each). CDR3 length: 13 amino acids. From germline, CDR1 is MNHNY and CDR2 SVGAGI (reference sequence). V lost 7 bases and J 3 bases, leaving 13 bases between the germline ends. The CDR3 sequence: CASNRGEYYEQYF. As DNA, the CDR3 is TGTGCCAGCAATCGAGGGGAGTACTACGAGCAGTACTTC.

The genes are TRBV30 and TRBJ2-7; 10 nucleotides line up with TRBD2. This CDR3 comprises 16 residues. J lost 1 base, V lost 1 base, and 7 bases had no gene match. Germline loops: CDR1 GTSNPN, CDR2 SVGIG (reference sequence). This chain's CDR3 is CAWSGLAGPGSYEQYF. In DNA, the CDR3 is TGTGCCTGGAGTGGACTAGCGGGCCCCGGATCCTACGAGCAGTACTTC.

The chain joins TRBV7-2 to TRBJ1-1; D is undetermined. Trimming took 3 bases from V and 11 from J, leaving 10 bases between them. CDR1 and CDR2 (germline): SGHTA, FQGNSA. The CDR3 covers 11 residues. The DNA for the CDR3 is TGTGCCAGCAGCTTGGGTAGCTACGCTTTCTTT. It encodes CASSLGSYAFF. Using reference TRBV7-2 and TRBJ1-1 for the parts outside the CDR3, the full variable domain is GAGVSQSPSNKVTEKGKDVELRCDPISGHTALYWYRQSLGQGLEFLIYFQGNSAPDKSGLPSDRFSAERTGGSVSTLTIQRTQQEDSAVYLCASSLGSYAFFGQGTRLTVV.

As concerns this clone: Within the sample, other DNA sequences also encode this same CDR3. The CDR3, as DNA: TGTGCCAGTAGTATAGGGACAAACTCCTACGAGCAGTACTTC. It yields the protein CASSIGTNSYEQYF. J is TRBJ2-7 and V is TRBV19, with D possibly matching TRBD1 (5 bases). Germline CDR1 LNHDA, CDR2 SQIVND (reference sequence). V was cut by 1 base and J by 0 bases, with 7 bases left in between. The CDR3 sequence is 14 residues long.

The CDR3: CASSAGTGPNEQFF. In nucleotides, the CDR3 is TGTGCCAGCAGCGCCGGGACAGGGCCCAATGAGCAGTTCTTC. V and J are TRBV9 and TRBJ2-1, with 9 bases lining up with TRBD1. The ends lost 3 bases at V and 6 bases at J; junction bases unmatched: 4. The CDR3 is 14 amino acids. CDR1 SGDLS and CDR2 YYNGEE come from the germline V gene.

This clone was seen many times. The junction departs from the called germline gene at one end, perhaps through a read error. Other nucleotide sequences from this sample produce the same CDR3. The V call is TRBV30, the J call TRBJ2-3; D uncertain. From germline, CDR1 is GTSNPN and CDR2 SVGIG (reference sequence). This CDR3 is 12 amino acids long. The chain's CDR3 is CAWSVASDMQYF. The DNA for the CDR3 is TGTGCCTGGAGTGTGGCCTCAGATATGCAGTATTTT. Full variable domain (remainder filled in from reference TRBV30 and TRBJ2-3): SQTIHQWPATLVQPVGSPLSLECTVEGTSNPNLYWYRQAAGRGLQLLFYSVGIGQISSEVPQNLSASRPQDRQFILSSKKLLLSDSGFYLCAWSVASDMQYFGPGTRLTVL.

Concerning this clone: Mismatch with germline at one junction end may stem from a read error. The same CDR3 can be traced to other DNA sequences in this sample. This chain links TRBV6-1 with TRBJ1-4; D remains ambiguous. The germline V gene has CDR1 MNHNS and CDR2 SASEGT. This CDR3 region has 15 residues. The CDR3, as DNA: TGTGCTAGCAGTCCGCCAGGCAGCCCGTTTGAAAAACTGTTTTTT. This translates into CASSPPGSPFEKLFF.

V and J are TRBV7-2 and TRBJ2-7; D is possibly TRBD1 (6 bases). The V and J ends lost 5 bases and 6 bases respectively, with 20 bases between them. The CDR3 spans 15 residues. CDR1 is SGHTA and CDR2 is FQGNSA in the germline V gene. DNA of the CDR3: TGTGCCAGCAGCCCACAGTGGGGCTCGACAGGCGAGCAGTACTTC. Its protein is CASSPQWGSTGEQYF.

The V and J genes are TRBV7-8 and TRBJ2-1, with 13 positions matching TRBD2. The CDR3 is made up of 20 amino acids. Trimming took 1 base from V and 2 from J; bases not matched to a gene: 11. The germline V gene encodes CDR1 SGHVS and CDR2 FQNEAQ. The CDR3 coding sequence is TGTGCCAGCAGCTTAGGGTTCGGGACTAGCGGGATGAAGACCTACAATGAGCAGTTCTTC. It yields the protein CASSLGFGTSGMKTYNEQFF.

The J gene is TRBJ1-2, the V gene TRBV28; no definite D call. From germline, CDR1 is MDHEN and CDR2 SYDVKM. Trimming stripped 3 bases from V and 4 bases from J, with 9 bases between. The CDR3 spans 13 residues. The CDR3 is CASSFVDFYGYTF. CDR3 nucleotides: TGTGCCAGCAGTTTTGTGGACTTCTATGGCTACACCTTC.

The rearrangement joins TRBV5-4 to TRBJ1-1, with 8 bases that match TRBD1. This CDR3 region has 15 residues. Germline V gene lookup returns CDR1 SGHNT and CDR2 YYREEE (reference sequence). J was trimmed by 0 bases and V by 4 bases; bases with no gene match: 5. In DNA form, the CDR3 reads TGTGCCAGCAGCCAGGGGGCGATTCTGAACACTGAAGCTTTCTTT. Protein product: CASSQGAILNTEAFF.

The J gene is TRBJ2-3, the V gene TRBV19, with D perhaps given as TRBD1 or TRBD2 (5 bases each). Germline V gene data show CDR1 as LNHDA and CDR2 as SQIVND (reference sequence). This CDR3 spans 11 amino acids. The V end was cut by 4 bases, the J end by 9 bases, with 8 bases between. The CDR3 bases are TGTGCCAGTAGTAGTGGGACCACGCAGTATTTT. Amino acid sequence: CASSSGTTQYF.

This clone was seen just once. The rearrangement joins TRBV5-4 to TRBJ1-3; 7 bases line up with TRBD1. With V trimmed by 0 bases and J by 1 base, 7 bases remained unmatched. The germline gives CDR1 SGHNT, CDR2 YYREEE (reference sequence). The CDR3 extends over 17 amino acids. The DNA for the CDR3 is TGTGCCAGCAGCTTGGGACGACAGGGAGGTTCTGGAAACACCATATATTTT. Encoded protein: CASSLGRQGGSGNTIYF. Using reference TRBV5-4 and TRBJ1-3 for the parts outside the CDR3, the full variable domain is ETGVTQSPTHLIKTRGQQVTLRCSSQSGHNTVSWYQQALGQGPQFIFQYYREEENGRGNFPPRFSGLQFPNYSSELNVNALELDDSALYLCASSLGRQGGSGNTIYFGEGSWLTVV.

The chain couples TRBV27 to TRBJ2-3; D is ambiguous. The CDR3 has 14 residues. Germline CDR1 is MNHEY and CDR2 is SMNVEV (reference sequence). V was pared by 2 bases and J by 3 bases, with 9 bases between. The CDR3 coding sequence is TGTGCCAGCAGTTTACGTTGGCCGACAGATACGCAGTATTTT. Its protein product is CASSLRWPTDTQYF.

This rearrangement joins TRBV6-1 to TRBJ1-1, with a weak D call TRBD1 (6 bases). The length of the CDR3 is 14 residues. Per the germline V gene, CDR1 is MNHNS and CDR2 is SASEGT. V shed 6 bases and J shed 1 base, with 12 bases lying between them. CDR3 coding DNA: TGTGCCAGCAGCGAGAAGGGGGGGAACACTGAAGCTTTCTTT. Amino acid sequence: CASSEKGGNTEAFF.

The chain couples TRBV5-6 to TRBJ2-7; 9 bases line up with TRBD1. The V gene's germline CDR1 is SGHDT and CDR2 YYEEEE. This CDR3 spans 14 amino acids. Germline trimming cut 4 bases from V and 3 bases from J; bases unmatched to any gene: 5. CDR3 in DNA: TGTGCCAGCAGCAGGGGACAGGGAATCTACGAGCAGTACTTC. Encoded protein: CASSRGQGIYEQYF.